Below are 32 T cell receptor beta chains sequenced from a single sample in a study of cytomegalovirus exposure and HLA in healthy donors. Vbeta (60) and Jbeta (13) primers were used in the PCR. The data were produced by immunoSEQ multiplex PCR, yet TCRdb's version contains in-frame clones alone and is incomplete. This table holds about 230,000 clones, 70% to 90% found once. Specimen: PBMCs. Receptor source: a girl aged 2-15 years in good health and CMV-seronegative.

The chain recombines TRBV27 with TRBJ2-2, with D hard to call. Trimming took off 10 bases at V and 0 bases at J, with 18 bases between the two ends. Germline V CDR1 and CDR2: MNHEY, SMNVEV (reference sequence). The CDR3 is made up of 16 amino acids. The DNA for the CDR3 is TGTGCCACTTCCAGTTTTGGCAGGTCGAACACCGGGGAGCTGTTTTTT. Translation: CATSSFGRSNTGELFF.

This clone came up a few times. This sample includes further DNA sequences coding for the same CDR3. The genes are TRBV7-9 and TRBJ1-1; 9 nucleotides align to TRBD1. Germline V gives CDR1 SEHNR, CDR2 FQNEAQ (reference sequence). This CDR3 contains 15 residues. V was clipped by 5 bases and J by 2 bases; unmatched bases: 6. The CDR3 reads CASSPRTGVNTEAFF. CDR3 sequence (DNA): TGTGCCAGCAGCCCCCGGACAGGGGTCAACACTGAAGCTTTCTTT.

The genes are TRBV7-7 and TRBJ2-5; D possibly corresponds to TRBD2 (6 bases). The CDR3 is 14 residues long. Germline values: CDR1 SSHAT, CDR2 FNYEAQ (reference sequence). V lost 5 bases and J lost 2, with 12 bases in between. Here the CDR3 DNA reads TGTGCCAGCAGCCCGGGACTCGCACAAGAGACCCAGTACTTC. Translation: CASSPGLAQETQYF.

V usage is TRBV18 and J usage is TRBJ1-2; TRBD1 might be the D (6 bases). Germline CDR1 reads KGHSH; CDR2 reads LQKENI. This CDR3 has 14 residues. Deletions cut 5 bases from V and 8 bases from J, with 18 bases between. DNA of the CDR3: TGTGCCAGCTCAGTTCTACAGGGTGTCGGAGGCTACACCTTC. Amino acids: CASSVLQGVGGYTF.

This clone has a single count. This chain connects TRBV7-9 to TRBJ1-1; the match to TRBD1 covers 7 bases. Looked up from germline, CDR1 is SEHNR and CDR2 is FQNEAQ (reference sequence). CDR3 size: 14 residues. The J segment lost 0 bases and the V segment lost 5 bases, leaving 3 bases of the junction unmatched. The CDR3 protein is CASSDTGVNTEAFF. DNA for the CDR3: TGTGCCAGCAGCGATACAGGGGTGAACACTGAAGCTTTCTTT.

The chain joins TRBV7-8 to TRBJ2-1; possibly TRBD2 for D (6 bases). CDR3 length equals 15 residues. CDR1 is SGHVS, CDR2 FQNEAQ, per germline. V was trimmed by 0 bases and J by 2 bases, leaving 8 bases between them. The CDR3 bases are TGTGCCAGCAGCTTAGCGGGGGGAACCTACAATGAGCAGTTCTTC. Translated, it gives CASSLAGGTYNEQFF.

The chain employs TRBV27 and TRBJ2-7; 7 bases map to TRBD1. Germline CDR1 MNHEY, CDR2 SMNVEV (reference sequence). With 6 bases clipped from V and 3 bases from J, the junction kept 8 bases outside the gene matches. This CDR3 has 14 residues. CDR3 sequence: CASRPRTGYYEQYF. The DNA of the CDR3 is TGTGCCAGCAGGCCACGGACAGGCTACTACGAGCAGTACTTC.

The V gene is TRBV6-6, the J gene TRBJ1-6; TRBD1 matches at 7 bases. This CDR3 comprises 15 residues. In germline, CDR1 is MNHNY, CDR2 SVGAGI (reference sequence). Germline trimming cut 6 bases from V and 8 bases from J; bases unmatched to any gene: 10. This chain's CDR3 is CASSSTDRRYSPLHF. DNA of the CDR3: TGTGCCAGCAGCTCGACGGACAGGCGTTATTCACCCCTCCACTTT.

The V call is TRBV27, the J call TRBJ1-1; 7 bases map to TRBD1. The CDR3 has 12 residues. Per germline, CDR1 MNHEY and CDR2 SMNVEV (reference sequence). V was clipped by 3 bases and J by 11 bases; unmatched bases: 6. CDR3 amino acids: CASSLPDRMAFF. In DNA form, the CDR3 reads TGTGCCAGCAGTTTGCCGGACAGGATGGCTTTCTTT.

This chain joins TRBV2 and TRBJ2-7; TRBD2 aligns across 11 bases. CDR1 is SNHLY and CDR2 is FYNNEI in the germline V gene. The CDR3 length is 15 residues. With 5 bases clipped from V and 2 bases from J, the junction kept 5 bases outside the gene matches. This CDR3 is CASSRRLAGTYEQYF. Written as DNA, the CDR3 is TGTGCCAGCAGTCGAAGACTAGCGGGGACCTACGAGCAGTACTTC.

V usage is TRBV5-1 and J usage is TRBJ2-7; tentatively, D is TRBD2 (5 bases). CDR1 and CDR2 from the germline V gene are SGHRS and YFSETQ. Trimming took off 0 bases at V and 6 bases at J, with 7 bases between the two ends. The CDR3 covers 12 residues. CDR3 nucleotide sequence: TGCGCCAGCAGCTTGGGAGGGCTCGAGCAGTACTTC. This encodes CASSLGGLEQYF.

The chain's CDR3 is CASSEVELMNTEAFF. The CDR3 DNA is TGTGCCAGCAGTGAAGTAGAACTCATGAACACTGAAGCTTTCTTT. This chain links TRBV2 with TRBJ1-1; unclear D gene. The CDR3 has 15 residues. Deletions cut 1 base from V and 0 bases from J, with 9 bases between. Germline V gives CDR1 SNHLY, CDR2 FYNNEI.

The chain has TRBV11-2 and TRBJ2-7; a weak D match, TRBD2 (5 bases). This CDR3 spans 15 amino acids. CDR1 SGHAT and CDR2 FQNNGV come from the germline V gene. The V end was cut by 7 bases, the J end by 1 base, with 17 bases between. For the CDR3, the DNA is TGTGCCAGCAACAAGATAGAGGGTTTTTCCTACGAGCAGTACTTC. This codes for CASNKIEGFSYEQYF.

The rearrangement links TRBV13 to TRBJ1-2; no clear D. The CDR3 sequence is 12 residues long. Per the germline V gene, CDR1 is PRHDT and CDR2 is FYEKMQ (reference sequence). Trimming took off 1 base at V and 4 bases at J, with 4 bases between the two ends. The CDR3 is CASSLVSYGYTF. The CDR3, as DNA: TGTGCCAGCAGCTTAGTCAGCTATGGCTACACCTTC.

J is TRBJ2-1 and V is TRBV2, with D maybe TRBD2 (5 bases). The germline gives CDR1 SNHLY, CDR2 FYNNEI. The V end lost 1 base, the J end lost 0 bases, and 7 bases lay between the germline ends. CDR3 size: 15 residues. Here the CDR3 reads CASSEGESSYNEQFF. In nucleotides, the CDR3 is TGTGCCAGCAGTGAAGGGGAGAGCTCCTACAATGAGCAGTTCTTC.

The rearrangement joins TRBV21-1 to TRBJ2-7; TRBD2 was called by the table and not checked on the DNA. TRBV21-1 is a pseudogene locus. The CDR3 runs to 18 residues. Here the CDR3 reads CASSVSASGWKSSYEQYF. The DNA of the CDR3 is TGTGCCAGCAGCGTGTCTGCCTCCGGGTGGAAAAGCTCCTACGAGCAGTACTTC.

The V and J genes are TRBV5-1 and TRBJ2-7; 10 nucleotides line up with TRBD2. The CDR3 totals 16 residues. Trimming removed 0 bases from V and 6 bases from J; junction bases left unmatched: 9. Germline CDR1 reads SGHRS; CDR2 reads YFSETQ. CDR3 protein: CASSLAQSGRGLEQYF. In DNA, the CDR3 is TGCGCCAGCAGCTTGGCCCAGAGCGGGAGGGGACTCGAGCAGTACTTC.

On this clone itself: This specimen includes other DNA sequences encoding the same CDR3. The rearrangement uses TRBV7-9 and TRBJ1-4; 9 nucleotides agree with TRBD1. Trimming cost V 5 bases and J 5 bases; bases outside gene matches: 3. This CDR3 spans 14 amino acids. Germline V CDR1 and CDR2: SEHNR, FQNEAQ (reference sequence). In DNA form, the CDR3 reads TGTGCCAGCAGCCCGGGACAGGGAAATGAAAAACTGTTTTTT. Its protein product is CASSPGQGNEKLFF.

The chain uses TRBV30 and TRBJ2-7, with a tentative D call TRBD1 (5 bases). Trimming cost V 3 bases and J 3 bases, with 12 bases left between them. Per the germline V gene, CDR1 is GTSNPN and CDR2 is SVGIG (reference sequence). The CDR3 totals 13 residues. CDR3 loop: CAWRRGSFYEQYF. Here the CDR3 DNA reads TGTGCCTGGAGAAGGGGTAGCTTCTACGAGCAGTACTTC.

This chain connects TRBV11-3 to TRBJ2-1; tentatively, D is TRBD2 (6 bases). Germline V CDR1 and CDR2: SGHNT, YENEEA. The CDR3 is 16 amino acids. Trimming pared 1 base from V and 5 bases from J, leaving 15 bases between. The DNA of the CDR3 is TGTGCCAGCAGCTTAGGGCGGGGCGGCCGGAACAATGAGCAGTTCTTC. Translating it yields CASSLGRGGRNNEQFF.

The count of this clone is one. This chain links TRBV7-9 with TRBJ2-2, with TRBD1 as a possible D gene (5 bases). This CDR3 spans 18 amino acids. The germline CDR1 and CDR2 sequences are SEHNR and FQNEAQ (reference sequence). Trimming took 3 bases from V and 0 from J, leaving 17 bases between them. The CDR3 region is CASSFQYRQSANTGELFF. The CDR3 DNA reads TGTGCCAGCAGCTTCCAATACAGGCAATCCGCGAACACCGGGGAGCTGTTTTTT. The variable domain in full, with the rest retrieved from reference TRBV7-9 and TRBJ2-2, is DTGVSQNPRHKITKRGQNVTFRCDPISEHNRLYWYRQTLGQGPEFLTYFQNEAQLEKSRLLSDRFSAERPKGSFSTLEIQRTEQGDSAMYLCASSFQYRQSANTGELFFGEGSRLTVL.

V usage is TRBV5-1 and J usage is TRBJ1-1; tentatively, D is TRBD1 (6 bases). Trimming removed 4 bases at V and 7 bases at J, with 14 bases between. CDR3 length: 13 amino acids. Germline CDR1 is SGHRS and CDR2 is YFSETQ. CDR3 in DNA: TGCGCCAGCAGCGCGGGGGGCCGTGGTGAAGCTTTCTTT. The encoded protein is CASSAGGRGEAFF.

CDR3 DNA: TGTGCCAGCAGCTACAGGGGGAAGGGGGATTACGAGCAGTACTTC. Protein: CASSYRGKGDYEQYF. The chain is built from TRBV5-6 and TRBJ2-7; 8 bases map to TRBD1. The CDR3 is made up of 15 amino acids. Germline lookup yields CDR1 SGHDT and CDR2 YYEEEE. V gave up 3 bases and J gave up 4 bases; unmatched junction bases: 9.

The genes are TRBV4-2 and TRBJ2-2, with a possible D match to TRBD2 (6 bases). CDR3 size: 15 residues. V was pared by 1 base and J by 0 bases, with 6 bases between. Germline lookup yields CDR1 LGHNA and CDR2 YNFKEQ. For the CDR3, the DNA is TGTGCCAGCAGCCAAGGACTAGCGAACACCGGGGAGCTGTTTTTT. It translates to CASSQGLANTGELFF.

This chain joins TRBV5-6 and TRBJ2-7; 8 bases map to TRBD2. V gave up 6 bases and J gave up 7 bases; unmatched junction bases: 3. CDR1 and CDR2 (germline): SGHDT, YYEEEE. The CDR3 extends over 11 amino acids. CDR3 in DNA: TGTGCCAGCACCGGGGGGGGAGAGCAGTACTTC. Protein: CASTGGGEQYF.

The chain has TRBV13 and TRBJ1-2; 8 bases agree with TRBD1. This CDR3 is built from 15 residues. The V gene end was trimmed by 5 bases and the J gene end by 3 bases; junction bases not matched to a gene: 8. Germline loops: CDR1 PRHDT, CDR2 FYEKMQ (reference sequence). For the CDR3, the DNA is TGTGCCAGCAGCCCGCAGGGGGCATCTTACTATGGCTACACCTTC. Amino acid sequence: CASSPQGASYYGYTF.

This sequence joins TRBV6-5 and TRBJ1-2, with TRBD1 identical over 7 bases. The V segment lost 5 bases and the J segment 4 bases; nucleotides outside the gene matches: 4. CDR1 is MNHEY, CDR2 SVGAGI, per germline. The CDR3 contains 13 residues. CDR3 sequence: CASSRQGSYGYTF. Here the CDR3 DNA reads TGTGCCAGCAGTCGACAGGGCTCCTATGGCTACACCTTC.

V gene TRBV1 combines with J gene TRBJ2-2; TRBD2 is the table's D call and was not checked against the DNA. TRBV1 is termed a pseudogene. The CDR3 is made up of 14 amino acids. Written as DNA, the CDR3 is TGCACCAGCAGCGGCCCCGGGAGCGCCGGGGAGCTGTTTTTT. Translated, it gives CTSSGPGSAGELFF.

The chain uses TRBV11-1 and TRBJ2-7; perhaps TRBD1 as D (6 bases). The CDR3 covers 15 residues. Germline assignment: CDR1 SGHAT and CDR2 FQDESV (reference sequence). The V and J ends lost 1 base and 2 bases respectively, with 12 bases between them. Written as DNA, the CDR3 is TGTGCCAGCAGCTTAGATGGGGGCAGACCCTACGAGCAGTACTTC. Translated, it gives CASSLDGGRPYEQYF.

This sequence joins TRBV2 and TRBJ2-7; D is unresolved. The germline V gene encodes CDR1 SNHLY and CDR2 FYNNEI. Deletions cut 6 bases from V and 0 bases from J, with 9 bases between. The CDR3 has 13 amino acids. The CDR3 DNA reads TGTGCCAGCAGGGCGGCGAGCTCCTACGAGCAGTACTTC. This sequence encodes CASRAASSYEQYF.

This clone was counted between two and nine times. The chain recombines TRBV5-1 with TRBJ1-1, with 9 bases lining up with TRBD1. The CDR3 totals 16 residues. V shed 0 bases, J shed 2 bases, and the junction held 5 bases outside the gene matches. The germline V gene has CDR1 SGHRS and CDR2 YFSETQ. The CDR3 DNA follows: TGCGCCAGCAGCTTGGCCACAGGGGGCGGAAACACTGAAGCTTTCTTT. Amino acid sequence: CASSLATGGGNTEAFF.

The chain carries TRBV27 and TRBJ2-7; D is undetermined. The length of the CDR3 is 13 residues. The germline V gene encodes CDR1 MNHEY and CDR2 SMNVEV (reference sequence). V was clipped by 0 bases and J by 5 bases, with 8 bases between them. The CDR3 region is CASSLSPLDEQYF. The CDR3 DNA is TGTGCCAGCAGTTTATCCCCACTTGACGAGCAGTACTTC.